These 19 T cell receptor beta chains originate from one sample sequenced in a study of T cell responses to AZD1222 COVID-19 vaccine (dated by TCRdb to the early 2020s). Library preparation employed the immunoSEQ multiplex PCR assay. Held by TCRdb, this immuneACCESS table contains in-frame sequences only and omits some clones. Under half of the omission traces to an unresolved V gene where checked; the cause of the rest is unknown. A total of 99,000 or so clones appear in this sample, 70% to 90% of them only once. The ten largest clonotypes hold around 19% of the sample. Explained via the paper, the time point label denotes: baseline before first vaccination. Sequenced material: peripheral blood, taken on day 0 of AZD1222 vaccination. The receptors originated from an adult in good health.

Details on this clone: Since no conserved phenylalanine or tryptophan closes the CDR3, a read error is the likely cause. The rearrangement uses TRBV23-1 and TRBJ1-6, with 9 bases identical to TRBD1. TRBV23-1 is an open reading frame, and its role is uncertain. J lost 7 bases, V lost 6 bases, and 7 bases had no gene match. The CDR3 covers 15 residues. CDR3 sequence (DNA): TGCGCCAGCAGCATACAGGGGGCCCGGAATTCACCCCTCCACCTT. Translation: CASSIQGARNSPLHL.

Regarding this clone: The identical CDR3 is also encoded by other nucleotide sequences in the sample. CDR3 in amino acids: CASSARGSSYNEQFF. The CDR3 DNA sequence: TGTGCCAGTAGTGCCCGAGGCAGCTCCTACAATGAGCAGTTCTTC. This chain joins TRBV19 and TRBJ2-1; D is undetermined. CDR3 length: 15 residues. V lost 5 bases, J lost 0 bases, and 11 bases lay in between. The germline CDR1 and CDR2 sequences are LNHDA and SQIVND (reference sequence).

The chain links TRBV6-5 to TRBJ2-1; TRBD1 aligns across 7 bases. The CDR3 totals 14 residues. Germline CDR1 and CDR2: MNHEY and SVGAGI. V shed 6 bases and J 3 bases; nucleotides not matched to a gene: 5. In DNA, the CDR3 is TGTGCCAGCAGGCCGACAGGGAACTACAATGAGCAGTTCTTC. Protein product: CASRPTGNYNEQFF.

The chain joins TRBV6-7 to TRBJ2-2; 7 positions match TRBD2. TRBV6-7 is an ORF, and what it does is uncertain. The V gene end was trimmed by 6 bases and the J gene end by 5 bases; junction bases not matched to a gene: 6. CDR3 length equals 14 residues. This CDR3 reads CASRGTGGTGELFF. The CDR3, as DNA: TGTGCCAGCAGAGGGACGGGGGGAACCGGGGAGCTGTTTTTT.

The chain couples TRBV5-1 to TRBJ1-3; tentative D call: TRBD1 (5 bases). The CDR3 covers 15 residues. Germline lookup yields CDR1 SGHRS and CDR2 YFSETQ. The ends were cut back, 0 bases at V and 7 bases at J, with 14 bases in the middle. The CDR3: CASSLGMGLANTIYF. In DNA form, the CDR3 reads TGCGCCAGCAGCTTGGGGATGGGGCTGGCGAACACCATATATTTT. The whole variable domain, filled in from reference TRBV5-1 and TRBJ1-3, reads KAGVTQTPRYLIKTRGQQVTLSCSPISGHRSVSWYQQTPGQGLQFLFEYFSETQRNKGNFPGRFSGRQFSNSRSEMNVSTLELGDSALYLCASSLGMGLANTIYFGEGSWLTVV.

This clone was observed once. V is TRBV9 and J is TRBJ2-5; TRBD2 aligns across 7 bases. Germline CDR1 and CDR2: SGDLS and YYNGEE. The CDR3 consists of 14 residues. Trimming cost V 0 bases and J 5 bases; bases outside gene matches: 4. The CDR3 DNA reads as TGTGCCAGCAGCGTAGGCGGGGGAGACGAGACCCAGTACTTC. It specifies CASSVGGGDETQYF.

The V gene is TRBV20-1, the J gene TRBJ2-3, with D perhaps TRBD2 (7 bases). This CDR3 is 14 amino acids long. V lost 3 bases and J 4 bases, leaving 14 bases between the germline ends. Looked up from germline, CDR1 is DFQATT and CDR2 is SNEGSKA (reference sequence). The CDR3 sequence is CSASGGAGSDTQYF. The DNA of the CDR3 is TGCAGTGCTAGTGGGGGGGCAGGCTCAGATACGCAGTATTTT.

This clone was detected once. The CDR3 loop reads CAISERVSTEAFF. Here the CDR3 DNA reads TGTGCCATCAGTGAGCGAGTTTCCACTGAAGCTTTCTTT. The chain couples TRBV10-3 to TRBJ1-1, with D uncertain. The CDR3 extends over 13 amino acids. Germline V gene sequence: CDR1 ENHRY, CDR2 SYGVKD. Trimming cost V 2 bases and J 4 bases, with 8 bases left between them.

This chain joins TRBV19 and TRBJ2-7; TRBD1 matches at 10 bases. The CDR3 length is 14 residues. Per germline, CDR1 LNHDA and CDR2 SQIVND (reference sequence). V gave up 7 bases and J gave up 4 bases; unmatched junction bases: 7. CDR3 sequence reads: CASKPGQGLYEQYF. The CDR3 DNA reads as TGTGCCAGTAAACCGGGACAGGGGTTATACGAGCAGTACTTC. The variable domain in full, with the rest retrieved from reference TRBV19 and TRBJ2-7, is DGGITQSPKYLFRKEGQNVTLSCEQNLNHDAMYWYRQDPGQGLRLIYYSQIVNDFQKGDIAEGYSVSREKKESFPLTVTSAQKNPTAFYLCASKPGQGLYEQYFGPGTRLTVT.

The chain is built from TRBV27 and TRBJ1-5, with D maybe TRBD1 (6 bases). This CDR3 is built from 16 residues. Trimming took off 1 base at V and 0 bases at J, with 10 bases between the two ends. Germline CDR1 MNHEY, CDR2 SMNVEV (reference sequence). The CDR3 here is CASSLYTGNSNQPQHF. The CDR3 DNA reads TGTGCCAGCAGTTTATACACAGGGAATAGCAATCAGCCCCAGCATTTT.

The chain links TRBV20-1 to TRBJ1-5, with D perhaps TRBD1 (5 bases). This CDR3 spans 15 amino acids. The V and J ends lost 3 bases and 2 bases respectively, with 14 bases between them. CDR1 and CDR2 from the germline V gene are DFQATT and SNEGSKA (reference sequence). CDR3 DNA: TGCAGTGCTAGTATCACAGGAAGGCGCAATCAGCCCCAGCATTTT. This sequence encodes CSASITGRRNQPQHF.

This clone is a singleton in its sample. The V call is TRBV6-5, the J call TRBJ2-5, with 11 bases lining up with TRBD1. The J segment lost 5 bases and the V segment lost 8 bases, leaving 4 bases of the junction unmatched. Germline V gene sequence: CDR1 MNHEY, CDR2 SVGAGI. The length of the CDR3 is 13 residues. The CDR3 DNA follows: TGTGCCAGCCCCCGGGACAGGGGGGAGACCCAGTACTTC. This gives the protein CASPRDRGETQYF.

CDR3 bases: TGTGCCAGCAGCTTAGGGGCGGGCCACTATGGCTACACCTTC. Its protein product is CASSLGAGHYGYTF. The chain employs TRBV7-9 and TRBJ1-2; D is ambiguous. From germline, CDR1 is SEHNR and CDR2 FQNEAQ (reference sequence). The CDR3 loop spans 14 amino acids. The V end was cut by 1 base, the J end by 3 bases, with 9 bases between.

This clone was observed a handful of times. CDR3 loop: CASSLAGTTNYEQYF. The CDR3 nucleotides read TGCGCCAGCAGCTTGGCCGGGACTACAAACTACGAGCAGTACTTC. The chain has TRBV5-1 and TRBJ2-7; TRBD2 matches at 7 bases. The CDR3 contains 15 residues. Trimming cost V 0 bases and J 3 bases; bases outside gene matches: 6. Germline-derived CDR1 and CDR2 are SGHRS and YFSETQ.

The chain employs TRBV15 and TRBJ1-1; TRBD1 aligns across 10 bases. The CDR3 totals 16 residues. Germline V gives CDR1 LNHNV, CDR2 YYDKDF (reference sequence). V lost 4 bases, J lost 4 bases, and 9 bases stayed unmatched. CDR3 nucleotide sequence: TGTGCCACCAGCACCGACGGGACAGGGGAGGCCACTGAAGCTTTCTTT. It yields the protein CATSTDGTGEATEAFF.

In its sample, this clone was seen a few times. The rearrangement links TRBV19 to TRBJ2-7, with TRBD2 matching 7 bases. V lost 6 bases and J lost 0; bases outside the gene matches: 5. CDR1 and CDR2 from the germline V gene are LNHDA and SQIVND (reference sequence). This CDR3 has 14 residues. In DNA, the CDR3 is TGTGCCAGTAGGGGGAGGGACGGCTCCTACGAGCAGTACTTC. Translation gives CASRGRDGSYEQYF.

The chain carries TRBV3-1 (or the pseudogene TRBV3-2) and TRBJ2-5, with 15 bases identical to TRBD2. Germline CDR1 is LGHDT and CDR2 is YNNKEL (reference sequence). This CDR3 is 19 amino acids long. Unmatched junction bases numbered 11, after V lost 4 bases and J lost 2 bases. CDR3 amino acids: CASSPAGTSGGHPQETQYF. In DNA, the CDR3 is TGTGCCAGCAGCCCCGCGGGGACTAGCGGGGGGCACCCGCAAGAGACCCAGTACTTC.

Concerning this clone: Compared with germline, one end of the junction differs, possibly owing to a read error. The chain has TRBV25-1 and TRBJ2-7, with D maybe TRBD1 (6 bases). The CDR3 spans 15 residues. In germline, CDR1 is MGHDK, CDR2 SYGVNS. In DNA form, the CDR3 reads TGTGCCAGCAGTGATCGTAGGGCAGGGGTCTACAAGCAGTACTTC. Amino acid sequence: CASSDRRAGVYKQYF.

About this clone itself: The junction and the germline gene differ at one end; a read error may be behind it. The chain carries TRBV4-1 and TRBJ2-1; TRBD2 matches at 8 bases. The germline gives CDR1 MGHRA, CDR2 YSYEKL. This CDR3 comprises 15 residues. The CDR3 DNA sequence: TGCGCCAGCAGTTTTGGCGGGGGGTTCTACAATGAGCGGTTCTTC. It encodes CASSFGGGFYNERFF.